The sequence of this T cell receptor beta chain was determined in a study of vaccination and CD4 T cells after COVID-19. Study summary: The convalescent group had six males, four females, seven Caucasians, two Asians, one multiracial. Median draw time for post-COVID samples was approximately 94 days post-diagnosis (range 35 to 161).

Sequenced with the Oncomine TCR Beta short-read assay was DNA taken from cultured CD4+ T cells. Cultures of CD4+ T cells served as the source for extracting genomic DNA. Each CDR3 protein gets one entry after TCRdb re-called the PCR reads with MiXCR. The data show approximately 16,000 distinct CDR3 sequences, 45% to 50% seen once. Treatment of the sample: roughly ten-day PBMC culture with coronavirus spike peptide pools or control peptides (ViraFEST assay). In germline, CDR1 is DFQATT, CDR2 SNEGSKA (reference sequence). Trimming removed 6 bases from V and 1 base from J, with 25 bases in between. CDR3 length equals 18 residues. This clonotype has just a few counts. Its antigen remains unidentified.

The chain recombines TRBV20-1 with TRBJ1-5; possibly TRBD1 for D (5 bases). The TCR originated in a human donor who had recovered from COVID-19. Sequencing was performed on CD4+ T cells from blood, cultured in vitro. The CDR3 region has the DNA TGCAGTGCCAGTCAGGGCTCTTCTTATAGCGGGAGCAATCAGCCCCAGCATTTT. This codes for CSASQGSSYSGSNQPQHF.